This TCR beta chain was captured in a study of graft-versus-host responses after intestinal transplantation. Turning to the study itself: Transplants were multivisceral, liver-intestinal, or isolated intestinal. For approximately three years after anti-thymocyte globulin induction, all recipients took tacrolimus and steroids.

A word on this clone: The target antigen is unknown.

CDR1 and CDR2 from the germline V gene are MNHNY and SVGAGI (reference sequence). Trimming cost V 6 bases and J 4 bases, with 15 bases left between them. The length of the CDR3 is 14 residues. Sequencing used immunoSEQ multiplex PCR; TCRdb keeps in-frame clones, though not all of them. The repertoire includes tens of thousands of clones, around 82% of them detected once, and 0.39% sits in the top ten. The receptor's source is a human donor who was the organ donor for an intestinal transplant. The specimen was unstimulated CD4+ T cells sorted from spleen or lymph node cells, collected before transplant. V and J are TRBV6-6 and TRBJ2-5; a weak D match, TRBD1 (6 bases). For the CDR3, the DNA is TGTGCCAGCAGGAAGTTGGGGGCGGGAGAGACCCAGTACTTC. This codes for CASRKLGAGETQYF.